The next 22 T cell receptor beta chains were all read from a single sample in a study of STAT3 mutations in large granular lymphocyte leukemia. Whole-study findings and limits: At least one immunodominant TCR beta clonotype appeared in every T-cell large granular lymphocyte leukemia patient.

Repertoires were generated with immunoSEQ multiplex PCR, while TCRdb's copy carries only in-frame clones and drops some. The data hold about 9,000 clones, with around 89% observed a single time. Antigen specificity for these receptors is unknown. Material for sequencing was peripheral blood mononuclear cells. The source is a man older than 75 with T-cell large granular lymphocyte leukemia. Some clones in this sample may be carry-over from other donors' samples.

This clone was recorded once. The chain employs TRBV12-5 and TRBJ1-5; D is ambiguous. Germline V gene sequence: CDR1 LGHNT, CDR2 FRNRAP. The CDR3 contains 13 residues. The V end was cut by 5 bases, the J end by 6 bases, with 11 bases between. This CDR3 reads CASGPNTVQPQHF. As DNA, the CDR3 is TGTGCTAGTGGTCCCAATACCGTTCAGCCCCAGCATTTT.

The rearrangement uses TRBV7-9 and TRBJ2-5; the match to TRBD1 covers 10 bases. The CDR3 runs to 15 residues. With 5 bases clipped from V and 5 bases from J, the junction kept 8 bases outside the gene matches. Germline CDR1 reads SEHNR; CDR2 reads FQNEAQ (reference sequence). The CDR3 spells CASSPGQGQDETQYF. The CDR3 nucleotides are TGTGCCAGCAGCCCGGGACAGGGGCAGGACGAGACCCAGTACTTC.

The V and J genes are TRBV5-5 and TRBJ2-7; D is tentatively TRBD1 or TRBD2 (5 bases each). Trimming removed 2 bases from V and 5 bases from J, with 17 bases in between. The CDR3 contains 15 residues. From germline, CDR1 is SGHKS and CDR2 YYEKEE (reference sequence). CDR3 nucleotide sequence: TGTGCCAGCAGCTTCTTCGGGACCGGAGTAGACGAGCAGTACTTC. Amino acids: CASSFFGTGVDEQYF.

This chain joins TRBV5-6 and TRBJ2-7; 11 bases map to TRBD1. The CDR3 has 17 residues. The V gene's germline CDR1 is SGHDT and CDR2 YYEEEE. V was clipped by 4 bases and J by 2 bases; unmatched bases: 11. CDR3 in amino acids: CASSQDRGLKTPYEQYF. The CDR3 bases are TGTGCCAGCAGCCAGGACAGGGGGCTAAAAACCCCCTACGAGCAGTACTTC.

The chain uses TRBV5-8 and TRBJ1-1; D may be TRBD1 (6 bases). Trimming left V 1 base short and J 8 bases short, with 9 bases between. The CDR3 is 12 amino acids. The V gene's germline CDR1 is SGHTS and CDR2 YDEGEE. The CDR3 is CASSLTQGEAFF. CDR3 nucleotides: TGTGCCAGCAGCTTGACCCAGGGGGAAGCTTTCTTT.

This clone turned up a few times. This chain links TRBV5-4 with TRBJ2-7, with TRBD1 matching over 7 bases. V was pared by 0 bases and J by 0 bases, with 3 bases of the junction left unmatched. Per the germline V gene, CDR1 is SGHNT and CDR2 is YYREEE (reference sequence). The CDR3 extends over 15 amino acids. CDR3 nucleotide sequence: TGTGCCAGCAGCTTGGGACAGGGTAACTCCTACGAGCAGTACTTC. Its translation is CASSLGQGNSYEQYF.

This sequence joins TRBV6-6 and TRBJ1-2; D is possibly TRBD1 (5 bases). CDR1 is MNHNY and CDR2 is SVGAGI in the germline V gene (reference sequence). This CDR3 is 14 amino acids long. V shed 7 bases and J shed 3 bases, with 15 bases lying between them. The CDR3 reads CASIGDGIYYGYTF. For the CDR3, the DNA is TGTGCCAGCATTGGGGACGGCATCTACTATGGCTACACCTTC.

The chain employs TRBV10-2 and TRBJ2-7; TRBD1 is a possible D gene (5 bases). Trimming cost V 4 bases and J 5 bases, with 9 bases left between them. This CDR3 contains 12 residues. Germline CDR1 is WSHSY and CDR2 is SAAADI. The CDR3 region is CASSVGVDEQYF. CDR3 in DNA: TGCGCCAGCAGTGTAGGGGTCGACGAGCAGTACTTC.

The J gene is TRBJ1-5, the V gene TRBV2; D not resolved. Looked up from germline, CDR1 is SNHLY and CDR2 is FYNNEI. CDR3 length: 15 amino acids. V was cut by 6 bases and J by 1 base, with 13 bases left in between. Here the CDR3 reads CASSPISGSNQPQHF. The CDR3 nucleotides are TGTGCCAGCAGCCCAATCAGCGGCAGCAATCAGCCCCAGCATTTT.

This clone was counted only a few times. The chain joins TRBV19 to TRBJ1-2; 10 bases are shared with TRBD1. The CDR3 covers 13 residues. V gave up 8 bases and J gave up 8 bases; unmatched junction bases: 8. CDR1 and CDR2 (germline): LNHDA, SQIVND (reference sequence). CDR3 sequence: CASSRQGAQGYTF. CDR3 nucleotide sequence: TGTGCCAGTTCCCGACAGGGGGCACAGGGCTACACCTTC. Full variable domain (remainder filled in from reference TRBV19 and TRBJ1-2): DGGITQSPKYLFRKEGQNVTLSCEQNLNHDAMYWYRQDPGQGLRLIYYSQIVNDFQKGDIAEGYSVSREKKESFPLTVTSAQKNPTAFYLCASSRQGAQGYTFGSGTRLTVV.

The chain combines TRBV7-9 with TRBJ1-1; the D is unclear. The CDR3 covers 11 residues. Trimming shortened V by 1 base and J by 10 bases, and 7 bases separated the two germline ends. In germline, CDR1 is SEHNR, CDR2 FQNEAQ (reference sequence). The CDR3 region has the DNA TGTGCCAGCAGCTTAGAACTTTCAGCTTTCTTT. Amino acid sequence: CASSLELSAFF.

The chain recombines TRBV23-1 with TRBJ1-5; D gene ambiguous. Being an ORF, TRBV23-1 has a function that is uncertain. Trimming removed 8 bases from V and 0 bases from J, with 11 bases in between. The CDR3 has 14 amino acids. The CDR3 DNA follows: TGCGCCAGCTCAAATCGGTATAGCAATCAGCCCCAGCATTTT. Translating gives CASSNRYSNQPQHF.

The CDR3 protein is CAISESGAGESYNEQFF. CDR3 bases: TGTGCCATCAGTGAGTCGGGAGCGGGGGAATCCTACAATGAGCAGTTCTTC. The chain uses TRBV10-3 and TRBJ2-1, with 8 bases lining up with TRBD2. Germline CDR1 reads ENHRY; CDR2 reads SYGVKD. This CDR3 spans 17 amino acids. Losses at the gene ends were 0 bases for V and 1 base for J; bases not matched to a gene: 5.

This chain uses TRBV6-6 with TRBJ2-7; 9 bases align to TRBD1. CDR1 and CDR2 from the germline V gene are MNHNY and SVGAGI (reference sequence). V gave up 4 bases and J gave up 3 bases; unmatched junction bases: 4. The CDR3 consists of 14 residues. The CDR3 DNA reads as TGTGCCAGCAGTTCCGGGACAGGGAGCTACGAGCAGTACTTC. This translates into CASSSGTGSYEQYF.

The rearrangement joins TRBV18 to TRBJ1-4, with D possibly matching TRBD1 (6 bases). V lost 3 bases, J lost 5 bases, and 7 bases lay in between. CDR1 is KGHSH and CDR2 is LQKENI in the germline V gene. The CDR3 runs to 13 residues. CDR3 sequence (DNA): TGTGCCAGCTCACCCGGACAGAATGAAAAACTGTTTTTT. As protein: CASSPGQNEKLFF.

The genes are TRBV7-9 and TRBJ2-6; D possibly corresponds to TRBD1 (5 bases). The V end lost 4 bases, the J end lost 4 bases, and 11 bases lay between the germline ends. This CDR3 spans 15 amino acids. The germline V gene has CDR1 SEHNR and CDR2 FQNEAQ (reference sequence). CDR3 sequence reads: CASSSTGPGANVLTF. The CDR3 nucleotides are TGTGCCAGCAGCTCCACAGGACCGGGGGCCAACGTCCTGACTTTC.

The J gene is TRBJ2-2, the V gene TRBV11-2; a possible D gene is TRBD2 (5 bases). Trimming stripped 3 bases from V and 4 bases from J, with 9 bases between. The CDR3 loop spans 14 amino acids. Germline-derived CDR1 and CDR2 are SGHAT and FQNNGV. The CDR3 loop is CASSFESGTGELFF. CDR3 coding DNA: TGTGCCAGCAGCTTCGAGAGCGGCACCGGGGAGCTGTTTTTT.

The chain recombines TRBV6-6 with TRBJ2-5; D remains unclear. This CDR3 region has 15 residues. Trimming removed 5 bases at V and 1 base at J, with 14 bases between. Germline CDR1 and CDR2: MNHNY and SVGAGI (reference sequence). This chain's CDR3 is CASSPLVGFQETQYF. CDR3 sequence (DNA): TGTGCCAGCAGTCCCCTCGTGGGCTTCCAAGAGACCCAGTACTTC.

The J gene is TRBJ2-7, the V gene TRBV27; perhaps TRBD1 as D (5 bases). V lost 5 bases and J 3 bases, leaving 14 bases between the germline ends. The CDR3 length is 14 residues. Per the germline V gene, CDR1 is MNHEY and CDR2 is SMNVEV (reference sequence). CDR3 amino acids: CASSPLTENYEQYF. The CDR3 DNA is TGTGCCAGCAGTCCGCTGACAGAGAACTACGAGCAGTACTTC.

The V and J genes are TRBV30 and TRBJ2-6; D unclear. The germline CDR1 and CDR2 sequences are GTSNPN and SVGIG (reference sequence). This CDR3 spans 15 amino acids. Trimming left V 2 bases short and J 1 base short, with 9 bases between. CDR3 sequence: CAWSKGWSGANVLTF. CDR3 coding DNA: TGTGCCTGGAGTAAGGGTTGGTCTGGGGCCAACGTCCTGACTTTC.

This sequence joins TRBV5-1 and TRBJ2-5; tentative D call: TRBD2 (6 bases). This CDR3 has 14 amino acids. Per the germline V gene, CDR1 is SGHRS and CDR2 is YFSETQ. V lost 2 bases and J lost 5, with 13 bases in between. CDR3 residues: CASSFPAGTETQYF. CDR3 DNA sequence: TGCGCCAGCAGCTTTCCTGCCGGGACTGAGACCCAGTACTTC.

The V call is TRBV4-1, the J call TRBJ2-2, with a weak D call TRBD2 (6 bases). Trimming pared 4 bases from V and 6 bases from J, leaving 12 bases between. In germline, CDR1 is MGHRA, CDR2 YSYEKL. The CDR3 length is 14 residues. The CDR3 DNA sequence: TGCGCCAGCAGCCGGGGGGTTATGCCCGGGGAGCTGTTTTTT. The encoded protein is CASSRGVMPGELFF.